This T cell receptor beta chain was identified during a study of beta chain features in type 1 diabetes. Across the study: Healthy donors and patients had similar age, gender and cell yields.

Germline values: CDR1 MGHRA, CDR2 YSYEKL. With V trimmed by 4 bases and J by 6 bases, 13 bases remained unmatched. This CDR3 is built from 18 residues. Isolated RNA was reverse transcribed in full, so expressed TCRB transcripts were sequenced. Sequencing used immunoSEQ multiplex PCR; TCRdb keeps in-frame clones, though not all of them. The sample lists around 500,000 clones, approximately 28% occurring once. The purity of all sorted populations exceeded 98%. Study results and limitations: Across patients, naive, central memory and Treg TCRB repertoires exhibited apparently greater similarity than was observed across healthy donors.

Only a few counts were recorded for this clone. Antigen unknown. The sequenced sample was naive CD4+ T cells from blood. The J gene is TRBJ2-1, the V gene TRBV4-1; 12 nucleotides agree with TRBD2. The source of this sequence is a man aged 18 to 35 in good health. The CDR3: CASSPSPLLAGGFNEQFF. CDR3 DNA sequence: TGCGCCAGCAGCCCGTCACCCCTACTAGCGGGGGGCTTCAATGAGCAGTTCTTC.